Described below is a single T cell receptor beta chain sequence and its context. Other nucleotide sequences from this sample produce the same CDR3. Enrolled during active infection, Seattle patients were then followed longitudinally. In the source study's methods: Reference gene primer amplification gave nucleated cell count estimates. Sequenced by immunoSEQ multiplex PCR; TCRdb stores in-frame clones only, minus some. V and J calls plus clone size are reproduced from that table; the DNA served to infer D and trimming. Of roughly 70,000 clones in the sample, approximately 73% were seen once. There are 13 residues in the CDR3. V trimming: 6 bases; J trimming: 7 bases; junction bases outside the gene matches: 4. Germline V gives CDR1 MNHEY, CDR2 SVGAGI. This record comes from a study of blood T cell repertoires in COVID-19. Looking at the study overall: Researchers got acute and convalescent COVID-19 samples from the United States, Italy and Spain. Sources were T cells, B-cell-depleted T cells, or PBMCs; the material itself was cDNA or gDNA.

This rearrangement joins TRBV6-5 to TRBJ1-5; 9 bases are shared with TRBD1. The specimen was peripheral blood. This TCR was recovered from a man between 60 and 75 years old with COVID-19, enrolled during active disease. The CDR3 spells CASRTGGGQPQHF. In DNA form, the CDR3 reads TGTGCCAGCAGAACAGGGGGCGGACAGCCCCAGCATTTT.